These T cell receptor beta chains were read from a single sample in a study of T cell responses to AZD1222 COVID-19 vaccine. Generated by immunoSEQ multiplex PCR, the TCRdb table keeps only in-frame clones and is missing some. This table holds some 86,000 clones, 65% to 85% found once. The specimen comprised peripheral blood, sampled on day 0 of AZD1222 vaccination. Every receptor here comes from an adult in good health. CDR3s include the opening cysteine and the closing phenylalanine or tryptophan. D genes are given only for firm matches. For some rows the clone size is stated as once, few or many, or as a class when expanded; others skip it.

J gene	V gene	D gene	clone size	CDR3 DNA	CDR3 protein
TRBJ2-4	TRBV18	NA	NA	TGTGCCAGCTCACCACTCGCCGCTCAGGGGGGGAGCATTCAGTACTTC	CASSPLAAQGGSIQYF
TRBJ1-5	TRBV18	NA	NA	TGTGCCAGCTCAAACCCCGGTAGCAATCAGCCCCAGCATTTT	CASSNPGSNQPQHF
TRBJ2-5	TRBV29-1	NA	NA	TGCAGCGCCCTGCCGGGGACATACCAAGAGACCCAGTACTTC	CSALPGTYQETQYF
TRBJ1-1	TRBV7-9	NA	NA	TGTGCCAGCAGCCGGGACAACTTGAACACTGAAGCTTTCTTT	CASSRDNLNTEAFF
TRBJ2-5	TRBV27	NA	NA	TGTGCCAGCAGTTTTGCTACAGGATCCCAAGAGACCCAGTACTTC	CASSFATGSQETQYF
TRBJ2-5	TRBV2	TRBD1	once	TGTGCCAGCATGGGGGACAGGAGAGGAGAGACCCAGTACTTC	CASMGDRRGETQYF
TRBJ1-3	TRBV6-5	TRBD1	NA	TGTGCCAGCAGAAAACAGGGGCATAAGGGAAACACCATATATTTT	CASRKQGHKGNTIYF
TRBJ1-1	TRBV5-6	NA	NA	TGTGCCAGCAGCCCGAAAAGACAGCCTTCCCCGAACACTGAAGCTTTCTTT	CASSPKRQPSPNTEAFF
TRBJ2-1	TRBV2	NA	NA	TGTGCCAGCAGTGGTGGGCCGGGGAAAAACAATGAGCAGTTCTTC	CASSGGPGKNNEQFF
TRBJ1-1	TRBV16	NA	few	TGTGCCAGCACACCAAGGGGGAAGAGCACTGAAGCTTTCTTT	CASTPRGKSTEAFF
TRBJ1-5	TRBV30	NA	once	TGTGCCTGGAGTGTACGGGGCAGGGGTAGCAATCAGCCCCAGCATTTT	CAWSVRGRGSNQPQHF
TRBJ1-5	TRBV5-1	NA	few	TGCGCCAGCAGCTTGGCGTCCGGTAGCAATCAGCCCCAGCATTTT	CASSLASGSNQPQHF
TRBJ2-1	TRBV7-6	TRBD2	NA	TGTGCCAGCAGCTTAACTCTGCCTAGCGGGGGGGCCTACAATGAGCAGTTCTTC	CASSLTLPSGGAYNEQFF
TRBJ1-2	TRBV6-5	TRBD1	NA	TGTGCCAGCATCGGGACAGGGACCTACTATGGCTACACCTTC	CASIGTGTYYGYTF
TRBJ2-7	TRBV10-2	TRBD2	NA	TGCGCCAGCAATCCGGGACTAGCGGGAGAGTCCTACGAGCAGTACTTC	CASNPGLAGESYEQYF